This is a list of T cell receptor beta chains from one sample in a study of T cell responses to AZD1222 COVID-19 vaccine. TCRdb's table, derived via immunoSEQ multiplex PCR, lists solely in-frame clones and lacks some. This table holds approximately 80,000 clones, approximately 85% found once. The source was peripheral blood, collected 28 days after the second AZD1222 dose. The receptor set was obtained from an adult who received the AZD1222 COVID-19 vaccine. Both conserved end residues are part of each CDR3. A D gene is named only where the DNA matches it firmly. Size is stated for part of the rows, as once, few or many counts, or as a class when the clone is expanded.

.,TRBV6-5,.,TRBJ1-2,CASLGDGVYGYTF,TGTGCCAGCTTGGGGGACGGAGTCTATGGCTACACCTTC
few,TRBV10-3,TRBD2,TRBJ2-3,CAISGNGTSGRERADTQYF,TGTGCCATCAGTGGAAACGGGACTAGCGGGAGAGAACGCGCAGATACGCAGTATTTT
.,TRBV5-1,.,TRBJ1-2,CASSPDPAAFRNGYTF,TGCGCCAGCAGCCCCGACCCCGCCGCCTTCCGTAATGGCTACACCTTC
.,TRBV6-1,.,TRBJ1-5,CASSESGGVGGQPQHF,TGTGCCAGCAGTGAAAGCGGGGGTGTGGGCGGCCAGCCCCAGCATTTT
.,TRBV18,TRBD1,TRBJ2-7,CASSPGQGAEQYF,TGTGCCAGCTCACCGGGACAGGGGGCCGAGCAGTACTTC
.,TRBV5-1,TRBD1,TRBJ1-1,CASSSLGTGGWAEAFF,TGCGCCAGCAGCTCCCTGGGGACAGGGGGATGGGCTGAAGCTTTCTTT
.,TRBV6-2/TRBV6-3,TRBD1,TRBJ1-2,CASSYPPGQGEGYTF,TGTGCCAGCAGTTACCCGCCGGGACAGGGGGAAGGCTACACCTTC
.,TRBV7-8,TRBD2,TRBJ2-2,CASSLRASGGANTGELFF,TGTGCCAGCAGCTTAAGGGCTTCTGGGGGGGCGAACACCGGGGAGCTGTTTTTT
few,TRBV7-8,.,TRBJ1-2,CASSLELGLTLGYTF,TGTGCCAGCAGCTTAGAGCTAGGACTGACGCTGGGCTACACCTTC
.,TRBV7-9,.,TRBJ2-1,CASSLGRKNEQFF,TGTGCCAGCAGCTTGGGCCGCAAAAATGAGCAGTTCTTC
.,TRBV27,.,TRBJ1-1,CASSYMGRGARVTEAFF,TGTGCCAGCAGTTACATGGGGCGAGGGGCCAGGGTCACTGAAGCTTTCTTT
.,TRBV10-3,TRBD1,TRBJ1-1,CAISESQGVNTEAFF,TGTGCCATCAGTGAGTCTCAGGGGGTGAACACTGAAGCTTTCTTT
once,TRBV19,.,TRBJ1-2,CASSIGLSNYGYTF,TGTGCCAGTAGTATAGGACTTTCTAACTATGGCTACACCTTC
.,TRBV7-8,.,TRBJ2-3,CASSLDYQSTDTQYF,TGTGCCAGCAGCTTAGACTACCAGAGCACAGATACGCAGTATTTT
.,TRBV3-1/TRBV3-2,.,TRBJ1-2,CASSPGTQSGYTF,TGTGCCAGCAGCCCGGGGACGCAATCTGGCTACACCTTC
few,TRBV5-1,.,TRBJ2-7,CASNGQGNEQYF,TGCGCCAGCAATGGTCAGGGTAACGAGCAGTACTTC
few,TRBV19,TRBD1,TRBJ1-5,CASTGQGNQPQHF,TGTGCCAGCACTGGACAGGGAAATCAGCCCCAGCATTTT
.,TRBV18,TRBD1,TRBJ2-6,CASSLTGGASGANVLTF,TGTGCCAGCTCACTGACAGGGGGCGCCTCAGGGGCCAACGTCCTGACTTTC
.,TRBV6-1,TRBD2,TRBJ2-1,CASSEPGGRRLNEQFF,TGTGCCAGCAGTGAACCCGGCGGGAGGCGACTCAATGAGCAGTTCTTC
.,TRBV4-3,.,TRBJ2-1,CASSQGRDSYNEQFF,TGCGCCAGCAGCCAAGGTAGGGACTCCTACAATGAGCAGTTCTTC
.,TRBV5-4,TRBD1,TRBJ1-2,CASSPGGRGRGNGYTF,TGTGCCAGCAGCCCGGGGGGCAGGGGGCGAGGGAATGGCTACACCTTC
.,TRBV18,TRBD1,TRBJ1-2,CASSPTGAKPRGYTF,TGTGCCAGCTCACCGACAGGGGCCAAACCTAGAGGCTACACCTTC
.,TRBV6-2/TRBV6-3,TRBD2,TRBJ2-3,CASSPPQRGGSDTQYF,TGTGCCAGCAGCCCCCCCCAGCGGGGGGGGTCAGATACGCAGTATTTT
few,TRBV9,.,TRBJ2-2,CASSVDSPGELFF,TGTGCCAGCAGCGTAGACAGCCCCGGGGAGCTGTTTTTT
.,TRBV28,.,TRBJ1-3,CASSLGGVSGNTIYF,TGTGCCAGCAGTTTGGGGGGAGTCTCTGGAAACACCATATATTTT
few,TRBV4-2,.,TRBJ1-1,CASSPELWNTEAFF,TGTGCCAGCAGCCCTGAACTTTGGAACACTGAAGCTTTCTTT
.,TRBV4-2,.,TRBJ1-1,CASSQDMAGNMNTEAFF,TGTGCCAGCAGCCAAGATATGGCAGGAAACATGAACACTGAAGCTTTCTTT
.,TRBV19,.,TRBJ1-3,CASSEYRAYSGNTIYF,TGTGCCAGTAGTGAGTACAGGGCCTACTCTGGAAACACCATATATTTT
few,TRBV7-2,.,TRBJ1-5,CASSLSRPPGFNQPQHF,TGTGCCAGCAGCCTTTCCCGTCCTCCTGGATTCAATCAGCCCCAGCATTTT
.,TRBV7-2,.,TRBJ2-1,CASSFGQQREQFF,TGTGCCAGCAGCTTCGGGCAGCAACGGGAGCAGTTCTTC
once,TRBV7-3,TRBD2,TRBJ2-7,CASSPTSGSYEQYF,TGTGCCAGCAGCCCCACTAGCGGGAGCTACGAGCAGTACTTC
.,TRBV7-9,TRBD2,TRBJ2-7,CASSTGLADYEQYF,TGTGCCAGCAGCACGGGACTAGCGGACTACGAGCAGTACTTC
.,TRBV5-1,.,TRBJ2-3,CASSLARGDTQYF,TGCGCCAGCAGCTTGGCACGCGGTGATACGCAGTATTTT
few,TRBV7-9,TRBD1,TRBJ1-6,CASSGTENSPLHF,TGTGCCAGCAGTGGGACAGAGAATTCACCCCTCCACTTT
.,TRBV19,.,TRBJ1-2,CASRDQGRGYTF,TGTGCCAGTAGGGATCAGGGGAGGGGCTACACCTTC
.,TRBV10-3,TRBD1,TRBJ1-5,CAISKDREGQPQHF,TGTGCCATCAGTAAGGACAGGGAAGGACAGCCCCAGCATTTT
.,TRBV5-4,.,TRBJ1-2,CASSLGTFNYGYTF,TGTGCCAGCAGCTTGGGTACATTTAACTATGGCTACACCTTC
.,TRBV6-5,.,TRBJ2-5,CASSYQGSGWQYF,TGTGCCAGCAGTTACCAGGGGAGCGGTTGGCAGTACTTC
.,TRBV28,TRBD2,TRBJ2-7,CASSELTSGHYEQYF,TGTGCCAGCAGTGAACTTACTAGCGGGCACTACGAGCAGTACTTC